These T cell receptor beta chains were read from a single sample in a study of technical replicates of blood from several donors. Generated by immunoSEQ multiplex PCR, the TCRdb table keeps only in-frame clones and is missing some. The sample yields around 84,000 clones, approximately 92% seen once. Sequencing was done on a sample of T cells isolated from PBMCs. All receptors derive from a human donor in good health. CDR3s include the opening cysteine and the closing phenylalanine or tryptophan. Each record gives: V gene, D gene, J gene, clone size, CDR3 DNA, CDR3 protein. A D gene is named only where the DNA matches it firmly. The size entry is marked missing in some rows and otherwise reads once, few, many or a size class.

TRBV5-1	TRBD2	TRBJ2-3	.	TGCGCCAGCAGCAAGGGACTAGCAGGAGATACGCAGTATTTT	CASSKGLAGDTQYF
TRBV5-1	TRBD2	TRBJ2-1	once	TGCGCCAGCAGCTTGGCCCAACTAGCGGGGGGATACAATGAGCAGTTCTTC	CASSLAQLAGGYNEQFF
TRBV14	.	TRBJ2-4	.	TGTGCCAGCAGCCCGGACAGATTAAAAAACATTCAGTACTTC	CASSPDRLKNIQYF
TRBV7-9	.	TRBJ1-6	.	TGTGCCAGCAGCCTCGAGGGTAATTCACCCCTCCACTTT	CASSLEGNSPLHF
TRBV6-1	.	TRBJ2-7	once	TGTGCCAGCAATCAAGGAGGGGCGAGCTACGAGCAGTACTTC	CASNQGGASYEQYF
TRBV7-9	.	TRBJ2-7	.	TGTGCCAGCAGCACGGACTTCCTTTTCTCCTACGAGCAGTACTTC	CASSTDFLFSYEQYF
TRBV27	.	TRBJ2-1	.	TGTGCCAGCAGTTCGGTGGGGCTTTGGGGTGGGCGGAACAATGAGCAGTTCTTC	CASSSVGLWGGRNNEQFF
TRBV11-2	TRBD1	TRBJ1-2	once	TGTGCCAGCAGCGTCCCGGGACAGGGGATGGTCTATGGCTACACCTTC	CASSVPGQGMVYGYTF
TRBV14	.	TRBJ1-1	.	TGTGCCAGCAGCCCCCGTGGGAGGAGGCGCATGAACACTGAAGCTTTCTTT	CASSPRGRRRMNTEAFF
TRBV5-1	TRBD2	TRBJ2-7	.	TGCGCCAGCAGCTTTACTAGCGGGGGGGCACAAACCTACGAGCAGTACTTC	CASSFTSGGAQTYEQYF
TRBV18	TRBD1	TRBJ2-7	.	TGTGCCAGCTCAACACAGGGACAGGGATATGGGGAGCAGTACTTC	CASSTQGQGYGEQYF
TRBV7-9	.	TRBJ1-1	.	TGTGCCAGCAGCTTAGCAGCGGGTGAAGCTTTCTTT	CASSLAAGEAFF
TRBV11-2	.	TRBJ2-7	once	TGTGCCAGCAGCTTAGAGCCATGGGCGGGGTTGTCCTACGAGCAGTACTTC	CASSLEPWAGLSYEQYF
TRBV14	.	TRBJ2-1	once	TGTGCCAGCAGCCAAGATAGCGCGGCGCAGTTCTTC	CASSQDSAAQFF
TRBV9	TRBD2	TRBJ2-1	.	TGTGCCAGCAGCGTAGAGGCTAGCGGGGGATACAATGAGCAGTTCTTC	CASSVEASGGYNEQFF
TRBV30	.	TRBJ1-5	.	TGTGCCTGGAGTGCAACAGGTTTCGGCAATCAGCCCCAGCATTTT	CAWSATGFGNQPQHF
TRBV9	.	TRBJ2-7	.	TGTGCCAGCGGGGGGAGCTCCTACGAGCAGTACTTC	CASGGSSYEQYF
TRBV28	TRBD1	TRBJ2-7	.	TGTGCCAGCAGTTCCGCCCGGACAGGCTACGAGCAGTACTTC	CASSSARTGYEQYF
TRBV19	.	TRBJ1-5	.	TGTGCCAGTAGTATAGAAGGAGGGCGGCAACATTTT	CASSIEGGRQHF
TRBV6-1	.	TRBJ2-2	few	TGTGCCAGCAGTGAACGGCGGGGGAACACCGGGGAGCTGTTTTTT	CASSERRGNTGELFF
TRBV18	.	TRBJ1-6	once	TGTGCCAGCTCACCGGCCAGGGAAGGATCACCCCTCCACTTT	CASSPAREGSPLHF
TRBV5-6	.	TRBJ1-6	.	TGTGCCAGCAGGATACAGGGAGTTGGTTCACCCCTCCACTTT	CASRIQGVGSPLHF
TRBV27	TRBD1	TRBJ2-1	few	TGTGCCAGCAGCCGGGACAGGGCCAATGAGCAGTTCTTC	CASSRDRANEQFF
TRBV5-4	TRBD1	TRBJ1-2	.	TGTGCCAGCATGCCGGCCTACAGGGGTCCCTATGGCTACACCTTC	CASMPAYRGPYGYTF
TRBV28	TRBD1	TRBJ2-7	.	TGTGCCAGCAGTTTACTGGACAGGCGGTACGAGCAGTACTTC	CASSLLDRRYEQYF
TRBV4-1	TRBD1	TRBJ2-7	.	TGCGCCAGCAGCCAAGTGACAGGGACAGGGGGCTCTATGCAGTACTTC	CASSQVTGTGGSMQYF
TRBV6-5	TRBD1	TRBJ2-2	.	TGTGCCACTTCAGGGGGAATATCTTGGGAGCTGTTTTTT	CATSGGISWELFF
TRBV6-5	TRBD1	TRBJ1-1	.	TGTGCCAGCAGGAGCGGGACAGGGGCTAATGAAGCTTTCTTT	CASRSGTGANEAFF
TRBV5-1	.	TRBJ1-2	.	TGCGCCAGCAGCCAAGACAGCTTTAACTATGGCTACACCTTC	CASSQDSFNYGYTF
TRBV27	TRBD2	TRBJ2-6	.	TGTGCCAGCAGTACACTAGCGAAGGGTCCTGGGGCCAACGTCCTGACTTTC	CASSTLAKGPGANVLTF
TRBV2	.	TRBJ1-5	.	TGTGCCAGCAGTCCCGGATGGGGGGATCAGCCCCAGCATTTT	CASSPGWGDQPQHF
TRBV9	TRBD2	TRBJ2-5	.	TGTGCCAGCAACGGGGGGTCCTCGGCAGAGACCCAGTACTTC	CASNGGSSAETQYF
TRBV19	.	TRBJ2-4	.	TGTGCCAGTAGTATATGGGGCACAAAAAACATTCAGTACTTC	CASSIWGTKNIQYF
TRBV18	TRBD1	TRBJ1-3	.	TGTGCCAGCTCCGCGGGACAGGGGGCGATCGGAAACACCATATATTTT	CASSAGQGAIGNTIYF
TRBV27	TRBD2	TRBJ2-1	.	TGTGCCAGCAGTCTTACGACTAGCGTCCGTTTGTATGAGCAGTTCTTC	CASSLTTSVRLYEQFF
TRBV7-8	.	TRBJ2-3	.	TGTGCCAGCAGCGGACGTAGGACCGACTATCTCACAGATACGCAGTATTTT	CASSGRRTDYLTDTQYF
TRBV7-9	TRBD1	TRBJ1-5	.	TGTGCCAGCAGCAGGACAGGGGATCAGCCCCAGCATTTT	CASSRTGDQPQHF